This entry lists 13 T cell receptor beta chains sequenced from one sample in a study of vaccination and CD4 T cells after COVID-19. These receptors are not linked to any known antigen. Cultured CD4+ T cell DNA was sequenced using the Oncomine TCR Beta short-read assay. From the PCR reads, TCRdb called clonotypes with MiXCR, one entry per CDR3 protein. Of more than 10,000 distinct CDR3 sequences in the sample, around 67% are singletons; the top ten hold about an eighth. The treatment denotes: roughly 11-day PBMC culture with coronavirus spike peptide pools or control peptides (ViraFEST assay). Sequenced input: CD4+ T cells from blood, cultured in vitro. The receptors here all came from a human donor who had recovered from COVID-19.

CDR3 loop: CSAREGLALNEQYF. CDR3 DNA: TGCAGTGCTAGAGAAGGACTAGCGCTGAACGAGCAGTACTTC. V gene TRBV20-1 combines with J gene TRBJ2-7; the match to TRBD2 covers 9 bases. Germline CDR1 reads DFQATT; CDR2 reads SNEGSKA (reference sequence). This CDR3 region has 14 residues. V dropped 0 bases and J dropped 5; count of bases not matched to a gene: 5.

The V gene is TRBV12-3 or TRBV12-4, the J gene TRBJ1-5; D unresolved. V lost 1 base to trimming and J lost 2 bases, with 15 bases between them. This CDR3 region has 17 residues. The CDR3 region has the DNA TGTGCCAGCAGTTTAGTGGCGGGGAGGTTCGGCAATCAGCCCCAGCATTTT. Translating gives CASSLVAGRFGNQPQHF.

This clonotype was detected only a few times. This rearrangement joins TRBV7-2 to TRBJ2-5; D remains ambiguous. The V gene's germline CDR1 is SGHTA and CDR2 FQGNSA. V lost 3 bases and J lost 5, with 16 bases in between. The CDR3 sequence is 15 residues long. CDR3: CASSLSSREGETQYF. In DNA form, the CDR3 reads TGTGCCAGCAGCTTGTCGAGTCGAGAAGGGGAGACCCAGTACTTC.

As to this clonotype: Compared with germline, one end of the junction differs, possibly owing to a read error. This chain uses TRBV7-7 with TRBJ1-1; 7 nucleotides match TRBD1. CDR3 length: 17 amino acids. The germline gives CDR1 SSHAT, CDR2 FNYEAQ (reference sequence). The CDR3 sequence is CASRLNHHRGGLTEAFF. The CDR3, as DNA: TGTGCTAGCAGACTAAATCACCACAGGGGAGGATTGACTGAAGCTTTCTTT.

The rearrangement joins TRBV15 to TRBJ1-1; no clear D gene. Deletions cut 0 bases from V and 6 bases from J, with 8 bases between. The CDR3 consists of 13 residues. Germline lookup yields CDR1 LNHNV and CDR2 YYDKDF (reference sequence). CDR3 nucleotide sequence: TGTGCCACCAGCAGAGATTCTCAGGCTGAAGCTTTCTTT. Protein product: CATSRDSQAEAFF.

This clonotype was observed a handful of times. The chain links TRBV7-9 to TRBJ1-1; TRBD1 aligns across 11 bases. CDR1 is SEHNR and CDR2 is FQNEAQ in the germline V gene (reference sequence). This CDR3 has 13 residues. J gave up 5 bases and V 8 bases, and 4 bases lay outside the gene matches. The CDR3 sequence: CASGDRGGTEAFF. The CDR3 DNA follows: TGTGCCAGCGGGGACAGGGGGGGAACTGAAGCTTTCTTT.

The chain has TRBV2 and TRBJ1-1; D gene uncertain. Germline V gene sequence: CDR1 SNHLY, CDR2 FYNNEI. The CDR3 consists of 13 residues. V dropped 8 bases and J dropped 0 bases, with 10 bases sitting between them. The CDR3 DNA reads TGTGCCAGCTTGAGGGAGATGAACACTGAAGCTTTCTTT. The encoded protein is CASLREMNTEAFF.

This chain connects TRBV7-2 to TRBJ2-7; 8 nucleotides agree with TRBD1. Germline CDR1 is SGHTA and CDR2 is FQGNSA. CDR3 length equals 14 residues. Trimming at V came to 4 bases and at J to 0 bases, leaving 2 bases not matched to a gene. The CDR3 DNA sequence: TGTGCCAGCAGCTGGGGGACAGGCTCCTACGAGCAGTACTTC. This encodes CASSWGTGSYEQYF.

This clonotype was observed a few times. This chain connects TRBV11-3 to TRBJ2-2; maybe TRBD1 (5 bases). Germline CDR1 and CDR2: SGHNT and YENEEA. The CDR3 consists of 13 residues. Deletions cut 1 base from V and 6 bases from J, with 6 bases between. The DNA for the CDR3 is TGTGCCAGCAGCTTAGGGGGCCCCGGGGAGCTGTTTTTT. It codes for CASSLGGPGELFF.

The V and J genes are TRBV6-1 and TRBJ2-7; TRBD2 is a possible D gene (6 bases). Trimming shortened V by 10 bases and J by 6 bases, and 16 bases separated the two germline ends. Germline V gene lookup returns CDR1 MNHNS and CDR2 SASEGT. CDR3 length equals 12 residues. The CDR3 DNA reads TGTGCCACCTTGGGGGAGGATCCCGAGCAGTACTTC. This sequence encodes CATLGEDPEQYF.

V and J are TRBV18 and TRBJ2-6, with D perhaps matching TRBD1 (5 bases). Germline assignment: CDR1 KGHSH and CDR2 LQKENI. CDR3 length equals 18 residues. The V gene lost 3 bases and the J gene lost 1 base, with 16 bases spanning the gap. CDR3 sequence reads: CASSPGQGLSSGANVLTF. As DNA, the CDR3 is TGTGCCAGCTCACCGGGGCAGGGTCTTTCTTCTGGGGCCAACGTCCTGACTTTC.

J is TRBJ2-2 and V is TRBV20-1, with D hard to call. Trimming shortened V by 3 bases and J by 3 bases, and 11 bases separated the two germline ends. Germline CDR1 DFQATT, CDR2 SNEGSKA (reference sequence). The CDR3 runs to 14 residues. The CDR3 nucleotides are TGCAGTGCTAGTCGTATATCTCACACCGGGGAGCTGTTTTTT. Amino acids: CSASRISHTGELFF.

This chain links TRBV5-1 with TRBJ2-5; 7 nucleotides agree with TRBD1. From germline, CDR1 is SGHRS and CDR2 YFSETQ. CDR3 length: 14 residues. Trimming cost V 4 bases and J 1 base; bases outside gene matches: 4. Here the CDR3 DNA reads TGCGCCAGCAGCCCCCGACAGGGCCAAGAGACCCAGTACTTC. Translating gives CASSPRQGQETQYF.